This TCR beta chain comes out of a study of cytomegalovirus exposure and HLA in healthy donors. Study-level points and caveats: In vitro experiments confirmed that a few CMV-associated chains were specific for CMV antigens.

CDR1 and CDR2 (germline): MNHEY, SMNVEV (reference sequence). The CDR3 loop spans 15 amino acids. V lost 5 bases to trimming and J lost 9 bases; unmatched junction nucleotides: 16. The table lists this clone with a count of one. Its antigen remains unknown. The data were produced by immunoSEQ multiplex PCR, yet TCRdb's version contains in-frame clones alone and is incomplete. The data show more than 55,000 clones, 90% to 97% seen once. Sequencing was performed on PBMCs. The chain employs TRBV27 and TRBJ2-7, with 7 bases identical to TRBD2. The source of this sequence is a man aged 18 to 29 in good health and CMV-seronegative. This chain's CDR3 is CASSETGGMGELQYF. CDR3 DNA sequence: TGTGCCAGCAGTGAGACGGGGGGTATGGGGGAGCTGCAGTACTTC.